The 28 T cell receptor beta chains reported below all come from one sample, sequenced in a study of cytomegalovirus exposure and HLA in healthy donors. PCR used 60 Vbeta primers and 13 Jbeta primers. Clones were read by immunoSEQ multiplex PCR, and TCRdb kept only the in-frame ones, dropping some. The sample has about 170,000 clones, around 80% seen once. Sequencing was done on a sample of PBMCs. The receptor set was obtained from a woman aged 25-40 years in good health and CMV-seropositive.

As for this clone: Other DNA sequences from this sample encode an identical CDR3 as well. The chain joins TRBV19 to TRBJ1-5, with D possibly TRBD1 on 6 matching bases. The ends were cut back, 1 base at V and 4 bases at J, with 11 bases in the middle. CDR1 LNHDA and CDR2 SQIVND come from the germline V gene (reference sequence). This CDR3 has 15 residues. CDR3 sequence: CASSIGLRGNQPQHF. The CDR3 bases are TGTGCCAGTAGTATAGGTTTAAGGGGGAATCAGCCCCAGCATTTT.

The chain is built from TRBV15 and TRBJ2-3; TRBD1 is a possible D gene (5 bases). Trimming removed 1 base at V and 2 bases at J, with 16 bases between. CDR1 is LNHNV, CDR2 YYDKDF, per germline (reference sequence). The CDR3 covers 17 residues. In DNA, the CDR3 is TGTGCCACCAGCAGAGCATGGGGCCCCTCCCCCACAGATACGCAGTATTTT. This codes for CATSRAWGPSPTDTQYF.

This CDR3 is CSVGQDSYEQYF. In DNA form, the CDR3 reads TGCAGCGTGGGACAGGACTCCTACGAGCAGTACTTC. The chain is built from TRBV29-1 and TRBJ2-7; TRBD1 matches 8 bases. The CDR3 spans 12 residues. V shed 6 bases and J 0 bases; nucleotides not matched to a gene: 1. Looked up from germline, CDR1 is SQVTM and CDR2 is ANQGSEA.

The chain employs TRBV13 and TRBJ2-5; the match to TRBD2 covers 9 bases. V gave up 3 bases and J gave up 6 bases; unmatched junction bases: 8. The germline CDR1 and CDR2 sequences are PRHDT and FYEKMQ (reference sequence). The CDR3 is 15 residues long. Here the CDR3 reads CASSFGREGPKTQYF. The CDR3 DNA follows: TGTGCCAGCAGCTTCGGGCGGGAGGGCCCGAAGACCCAGTACTTC.

The table lists this clone with a few counts. The chain has TRBV7-7 and TRBJ2-2; TRBD1 agrees at 7 bases. This CDR3 region has 15 residues. V gave up 5 bases and J gave up 4 bases; unmatched junction bases: 7. Germline loops: CDR1 SSHAT, CDR2 FNYEAQ (reference sequence). CDR3 coding DNA: TGTGCCAGCAGCCGAGGACAGGAAACCACCGGGGAGCTGTTTTTT. Translated: CASSRGQETTGELFF.

The chain employs TRBV7-6 and TRBJ2-1, with 10 bases lining up with TRBD1. The V and J ends lost 5 bases and 5 bases, in that order; junction bases with no gene match: 3. CDR1 and CDR2 (germline): SGHVS, FNYEAQ. The CDR3 totals 14 residues. The CDR3 nucleotides are TGTGCCAGCAGCCTCGGGACAGGGGACAATGAGCAGTTCTTC. Amino acid sequence: CASSLGTGDNEQFF.

This rearrangement joins TRBV4-1 to TRBJ1-5; D gene ambiguous. Germline V gene data show CDR1 as MGHRA and CDR2 as YSYEKL. The CDR3 has 15 amino acids. V lost 0 bases to trimming and J lost 0 bases, with 6 bases between them. CDR3 in amino acids: CASSQDSNSNQPQHF. The CDR3 coding sequence is TGCGCCAGCAGCCAAGATAGTAATAGCAATCAGCCCCAGCATTTT.

The rearrangement links TRBV11-3 to TRBJ1-1; maybe TRBD1 (5 bases). V was shortened by 3 bases and J by 0 bases, with 8 bases between the two germline ends. The CDR3 length is 14 residues. Germline V gives CDR1 SGHNT, CDR2 YENEEA. The CDR3 region is CASSLAGMNTEAFF. The CDR3 DNA follows: TGTGCCAGCAGCTTGGCAGGGATGAACACTGAAGCTTTCTTT. The full variable domain, completed using reference TRBV11-3 and TRBJ1-1, is EAGVVQSPRYKIIEKKQPVAFWCNPISGHNTLYWYLQNLGQGPELLIRYENEEAVDDSQLPKDRFSAERLKGVDSTLKIQPAELGDSAVYLCASSLAGMNTEAFFGQGTRLTVV.

The chain combines TRBV5-1 with TRBJ2-3; 8 nucleotides line up with TRBD1. V shed 2 bases, J shed 2 bases, and the junction held 13 bases outside the gene matches. The CDR3 length is 18 residues. Germline lookup yields CDR1 SGHRS and CDR2 YFSETQ. The CDR3 bases are TGCGCCAGCAGCTTCCGGACAGGGATGAGTGGCTCCACAGATACGCAGTATTTT. This gives the protein CASSFRTGMSGSTDTQYF.

This clone was picked up a small number of times. DNA of the CDR3: TGCGCCAGCAGCTTGGCTGGAGGGGAGGGCAATCAGCCCCAGCATTTT. It codes for CASSLAGGEGNQPQHF. The chain employs TRBV5-1 and TRBJ1-5; TRBD1 is a possible D gene (5 bases). Germline CDR1 SGHRS, CDR2 YFSETQ. Trimming stripped 0 bases from V and 2 bases from J, with 12 bases between. CDR3 length: 16 amino acids.

V gene TRBV10-2 combines with J gene TRBJ2-7, with a weak D call TRBD1 (5 bases). CDR1 and CDR2 (germline): WSHSY, SAAADI. V lost 8 bases to trimming and J lost 0 bases, with 17 bases between them. The CDR3 totals 15 residues. The CDR3 here is CASGAPDILSYEQYF. CDR3 coding DNA: TGCGCCAGCGGGGCCCCGGACATCCTCTCCTACGAGCAGTACTTC.

This clone was seen a few times. The rearrangement links TRBV28 to TRBJ1-2; 10 positions match TRBD1. Germline assignment: CDR1 MDHEN and CDR2 SYDVKM. The CDR3 consists of 15 residues. The V and J ends lost 3 bases and 7 bases, in that order; junction bases with no gene match: 8. In nucleotides, the CDR3 is TGTGCCAGCAGTTTGAGGGGACAGGGGATTAGTGGCTACACCTTC. Protein sequence: CASSLRGQGISGYTF.

V is TRBV5-1 and J is TRBJ2-1, with D possibly TRBD2 on 6 matching bases. The V gene's germline CDR1 is SGHRS and CDR2 YFSETQ. Between the trimmed V and J ends, which lost 0 bases and 2 bases, there was a span of 12 bases. The CDR3 runs 16 residues. CDR3 coding DNA: TGCGCCAGCAGCTTGGGTGGAGGGAGTACCTACAATGAGCAGTTCTTC. Its translation is CASSLGGGSTYNEQFF.

V usage is TRBV10-3 and J usage is TRBJ2-7, with 7 nucleotides matching TRBD1. From germline, CDR1 is ENHRY and CDR2 SYGVKD. V was clipped by 4 bases and J by 6 bases; unmatched bases: 6. This CDR3 is 13 amino acids long. The CDR3 nucleotides are TGTGCCATCAGTGCCGACAGGGTGGGCGAGCAGTACTTC. Protein product: CAISADRVGEQYF.

The chain has TRBV2 and TRBJ2-5; 8 nucleotides align to TRBD2. V trimming: 3 bases; J trimming: 0 bases; junction bases outside the gene matches: 6. CDR3 size: 16 residues. Looked up from germline, CDR1 is SNHLY and CDR2 is FYNNEI. CDR3 DNA: TGTGCCAGCAGTGAGGACAGCGGGAGTAACCAAGAGACCCAGTACTTC. Protein: CASSEDSGSNQETQYF.

In its sample, this clone was seen a few times. The rearrangement joins TRBV29-1 to TRBJ1-1; D remains ambiguous. Germline CDR1 reads SQVTM; CDR2 reads ANQGSEA. The CDR3 has 10 residues. V dropped 7 bases and J dropped 1 base, with 4 bases sitting between them. The CDR3 DNA reads as TGCAGCGGACAGAACACTGAAGCTTTCTTT. This codes for CSGQNTEAFF. The full variable domain, in which reference TRBV29-1 and TRBJ1-1 provide the parts outside the CDR3, is SAVISQKPSRDICQRGTSLTIQCQVDSQVTMMFWYRQQPGQSLTLIATANQGSEATYESGFVIDKFPISRPNLTFSTLTVSNMSPEDSSIYLCSGQNTEAFFGQGTRLTVV.

The chain joins TRBV10-3 to TRBJ2-1; 8 bases line up with TRBD2. The CDR3 covers 16 residues. Germline-derived CDR1 and CDR2 are ENHRY and SYGVKD. V shed 0 bases, J shed 4 bases, and the junction held 5 bases outside the gene matches. CDR3 DNA sequence: TGTGCCATCAGTGAGTCGATACTAGCGGAGTACAATGAGCAGTTCTTC. Translation gives CAISESILAEYNEQFF.

The chain carries TRBV11-3 and TRBJ1-3; D is perhaps TRBD1 (6 bases). V was trimmed by 1 base and J by 0 bases, leaving 13 bases between them. CDR1 SGHNT and CDR2 YENEEA come from the germline V gene. The length of the CDR3 is 17 residues. CDR3 amino acids: CASSLVGDTNSGNTIYF. The CDR3 nucleotides read TGTGCCAGCAGCTTAGTTGGGGACACAAACTCTGGAAACACCATATATTTT.

The V and J genes are TRBV6-6 and TRBJ2-5; a possible D gene is TRBD1 (5 bases). V lost 2 bases and J 5 bases, leaving 12 bases between the germline ends. Germline V CDR1 and CDR2: MNHNY, SVGAGI (reference sequence). This CDR3 contains 14 residues. The CDR3 region is CASSYSRQQETQYF. The CDR3 bases are TGTGCCAGCAGTTACAGCAGACAGCAGGAGACCCAGTACTTC.

The chain has TRBV4-3 and TRBJ2-3, with 8 bases lining up with TRBD2. This CDR3 is built from 17 residues. Trimming cost V 0 bases and J 4 bases; bases outside gene matches: 9. Germline V lookup: CDR1 LGHNA, CDR2 YSLEER. The CDR3 region is CASSQDRAGDFADTQYF. CDR3 DNA sequence: TGCGCCAGCAGCCAAGACCGAGCGGGAGATTTCGCAGATACGCAGTATTTT.

The chain has TRBV5-4 and TRBJ2-7; D is undetermined. This CDR3 comprises 13 residues. The ends were cut back, 1 base at V and 7 bases at J, with 12 bases in the middle. The germline CDR1 and CDR2 sequences are SGHNT and YYREEE (reference sequence). DNA of the CDR3: TGTGCCAGCAGCTTGTCGCGTTTTTCAGAGCAGTACTTC. This encodes CASSLSRFSEQYF.

This chain connects TRBV19 to TRBJ1-4; D gene ambiguous. Germline V gene sequence: CDR1 LNHDA, CDR2 SQIVND (reference sequence). V lost 5 bases, J lost 0 bases, and 7 bases lay in between. This CDR3 is built from 14 residues. The CDR3 nucleotides are TGTGCCAGTAGTTCTAGCGCAACTAATGAAAAACTGTTTTTT. The encoded protein is CASSSSATNEKLFF. Full variable domain (rest looked up from reference TRBV19 and TRBJ1-4): DGGITQSPKYLFRKEGQNVTLSCEQNLNHDAMYWYRQDPGQGLRLIYYSQIVNDFQKGDIAEGYSVSREKKESFPLTVTSAQKNPTAFYLCASSSSATNEKLFFGSGTQLSVL.

The chain carries TRBV30 and TRBJ1-1; D gene ambiguous. The CDR3 has 14 residues. The germline V gene encodes CDR1 GTSNPN and CDR2 SVGIG (reference sequence). Trimming left V 1 base short and J 0 bases short, with 9 bases between. CDR3 sequence: CAWSGPALNTEAFF. CDR3 in DNA: TGTGCCTGGAGTGGCCCAGCGCTGAACACTGAAGCTTTCTTT.

The chain has TRBV5-1 and TRBJ2-1; no clear D gene. Trimming pared 1 base from V and 7 bases from J, leaving 21 bases between. Germline CDR1 and CDR2: SGHRS and YFSETQ. The CDR3 is 17 residues long. The CDR3 reads CASSLRVASRDGNEQFF. CDR3 in DNA: TGCGCCAGCAGCTTGCGGGTGGCCTCGCGCGATGGGAATGAGCAGTTCTTC.

The chain joins TRBV11-3 to TRBJ2-2, with 11 bases fitting TRBD1. The CDR3 totals 18 residues. The ends lost 5 bases at V and 0 bases at J; junction bases unmatched: 8. Per the germline V gene, CDR1 is SGHNT and CDR2 is YENEEA. CDR3 sequence reads: CASSPGQGAIANTGELFF. As DNA, the CDR3 is TGTGCCAGCAGCCCCGGACAGGGGGCAATCGCGAACACCGGGGAGCTGTTTTTT.

The chain combines TRBV21-1 with TRBJ1-4. TRBV21-1 is assigned pseudogene status. This CDR3 contains 15 residues. CDR3 in amino acids: CASSKGREGNEKLFF. The CDR3 nucleotides read TGTGCCAGCAGCAAAGGCCGGGAAGGGAATGAAAAACTGTTTTTT.

This clone was found once. The V gene is TRBV7-9, the J gene TRBJ2-1; TRBD2 matches 9 bases. The V gene's germline CDR1 is SEHNR and CDR2 FQNEAQ (reference sequence). Losses at the gene ends were 1 base for V and 10 bases for J; bases not matched to a gene: 8. The CDR3 spans 15 residues. The CDR3 loop is CASSLVAGGLPEQFF. The CDR3 region has the DNA TGTGCCAGCAGCTTAGTTGCGGGAGGGCTCCCCGAGCAGTTCTTC. The full variable domain, rest sourced from reference TRBV7-9 and TRBJ2-1, is DTGVSQNPRHKITKRGQNVTFRCDPISEHNRLYWYRQTLGQGPEFLTYFQNEAQLEKSRLLSDRFSAERPKGSFSTLEIQRTEQGDSAMYLCASSLVAGGLPEQFFGPGTRLTVL.

The V call is TRBV28, the J call TRBJ1-1; perhaps TRBD1 as D (6 bases). Trimming removed 6 bases at V and 4 bases at J, with 24 bases between. The V gene's germline CDR1 is MDHEN and CDR2 SYDVKM. CDR3 length: 17 amino acids. CDR3 DNA sequence: TGTGCCAGCAGGCGCGGGGGGGGCGCTTCTCTGGGCACTGAAGCTTTCTTT. Translation gives CASRRGGGASLGTEAFF.